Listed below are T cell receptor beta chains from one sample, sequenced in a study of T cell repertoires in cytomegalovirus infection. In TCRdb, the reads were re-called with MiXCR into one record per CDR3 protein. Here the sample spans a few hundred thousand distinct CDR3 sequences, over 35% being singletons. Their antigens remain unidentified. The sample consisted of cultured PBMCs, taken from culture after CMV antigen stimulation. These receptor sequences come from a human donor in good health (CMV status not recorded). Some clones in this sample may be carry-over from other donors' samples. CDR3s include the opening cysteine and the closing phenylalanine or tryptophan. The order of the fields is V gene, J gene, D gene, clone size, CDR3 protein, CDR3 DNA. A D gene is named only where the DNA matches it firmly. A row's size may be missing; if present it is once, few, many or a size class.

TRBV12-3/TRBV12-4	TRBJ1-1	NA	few	CASRLAANTEAFF	TGTGCCAGCAGGTTAGCAGCGAACACTGAAGCTTTCTTT
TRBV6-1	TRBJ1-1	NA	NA	CASSEPLEVTEAFF	TGTGCCAGCAGTGAACCGCTGGAAGTGACTGAAGCTTTCTTT
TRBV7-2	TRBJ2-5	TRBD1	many	CASTSGTGQETQYF	TGTGCCAGCACCTCCGGGACAGGGCAAGAGACCCAGTACTTC
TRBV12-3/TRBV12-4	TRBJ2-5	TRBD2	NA	CASRRLAGQETQYF	TGTGCCAGCAGACGACTAGCGGGGCAAGAGACCCAGTACTTC
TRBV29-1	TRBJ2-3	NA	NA	CSVEKGSGADTQYF	TGCAGCGTTGAAAAAGGGAGTGGCGCAGATACGCAGTATTTT
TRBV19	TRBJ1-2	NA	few	CASILRHRDIGDYGYTF	TGTGCCAGTATCCTACGCCACCGGGACATCGGGGACTATGGCTACACCTTC
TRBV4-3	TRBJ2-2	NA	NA	CASSQDERRNTGELFF	TGCGCCAGCAGCCAAGATGAACGGAGAAACACCGGGGAGCTGTTTTTT
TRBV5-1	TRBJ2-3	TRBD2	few	CASSLTRETADTQYF	TGCGCCAGCAGCTTGACGCGGGAGACTGCAGATACGCAGTATTTT
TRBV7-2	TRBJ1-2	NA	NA	CASSLAGTGIHGYTF	TGTGCCAGCAGCTTAGCGGGAACAGGGATACATGGCTACACCTTC
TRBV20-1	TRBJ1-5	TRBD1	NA	CSAPGTDSNQPQHF	TGCAGTGCTCCAGGGACAGATAGCAATCAGCCCCAGCATTTT
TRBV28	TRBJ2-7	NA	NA	CASSPWGRGGEQYF	TGTGCCAGCAGTCCCTGGGGCAGGGGGGGGGAGCAGTACTTC
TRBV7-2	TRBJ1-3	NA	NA	CASSPTRTERNTIYF	TGTGCCAGCAGCCCTACCCGGACAGAGCGAAACACCATATATTTT
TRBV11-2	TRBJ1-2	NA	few	CASSPDRDNYGYTF	TGTGCCAGCAGCCCGGACCGAGATAACTATGGCTACACCTTC
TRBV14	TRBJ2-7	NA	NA	CASSEQPTYSYEQYF	TGTGCCAGCAGCGAACAGCCCACCTACTCCTACGAGCAGTACTTC
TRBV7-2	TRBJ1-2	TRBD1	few	CASSSGTGTFGYTF	TGTGCCAGCAGCTCCGGGACAGGGACGTTTGGCTACACCTTC
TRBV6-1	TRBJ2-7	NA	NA	CASSKETYEQYF	TGTGCCAGCAGCAAGGAGACCTACGAGCAGTACTTC
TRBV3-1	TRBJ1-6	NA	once	CASSQDTGNSPLHF	TGTGCCAGCAGCCAAGACACGGGTAATTCACCCCTCCACTTT
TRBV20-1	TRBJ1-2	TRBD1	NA	CSARVATGDGYTF	TGCAGTGCTAGAGTCGCGACAGGGGACGGCTACACCTTC
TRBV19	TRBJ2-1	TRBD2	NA	CASSIYRTSGSNEQFF	TGTGCCAGTAGTATATATAGAACTAGCGGCTCAAATGAGCAGTTCTTC
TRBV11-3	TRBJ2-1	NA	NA	CASSQSQGFYNEQFF	TGTGCCAGCAGCCAGTCACAGGGATTCTACAATGAGCAGTTCTTC
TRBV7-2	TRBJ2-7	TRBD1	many	CASSLTGTESYEQYF	TGTGCCAGCAGCTTAACTGGGACAGAGTCCTACGAGCAGTACTTC
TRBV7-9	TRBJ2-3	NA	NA	CASSLLASSTDTQYF	TGTGCCAGCAGCTTACTCGCCTCTAGCACAGATACGCAGTATTTT
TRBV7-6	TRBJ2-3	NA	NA	CASSQGEDTQYF	TGTGCCAGCAGCCAAGGAGAAGATACGCAGTATTTT
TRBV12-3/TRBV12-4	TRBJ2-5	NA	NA	CASSLDRHLQYF	TGTGCCAGCAGTTTAGACCGCCATCTCCAGTACTTC
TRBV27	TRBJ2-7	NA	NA	CASSYSVRYEQYF	TGTGCCAGCAGTTATAGCGTCCGCTACGAGCAGTACTTC
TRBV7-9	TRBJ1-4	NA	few	CASSRQATNEKLFF	TGTGCCAGCAGCCGACAAGCAACTAATGAAAAACTGTTTTTT
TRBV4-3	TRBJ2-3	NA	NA	CASSRRTGLSHDTQYF	TGCGCCAGCAGCAGACGTACGGGACTCTCCCACGATACGCAGTATTTT
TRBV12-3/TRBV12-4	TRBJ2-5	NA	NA	CASRGPVETQYF	TGTGCCAGCAGGGGCCCGGTAGAGACCCAGTACTTC
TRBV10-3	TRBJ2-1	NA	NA	CAISEPPGRSLNEQFF	TGTGCCATCAGTGAGCCCCCCGGCCGTTCTCTGAATGAGCAGTTCTTC
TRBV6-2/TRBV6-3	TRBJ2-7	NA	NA	CASSYRTPYAYEQYF	TGTGCCAGCAGTTACCGAACACCTTACGCCTACGAGCAGTACTTC
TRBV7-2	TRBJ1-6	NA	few	CASSPQGLLASPLHF	TGTGCCAGCAGCCCTCAGGGGTTGTTAGCATCACCCCTCCACTTT
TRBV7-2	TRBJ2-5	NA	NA	CASSLGRQYF	TGTGCCAGCAGCCTCGGACGTCAGTACTTC
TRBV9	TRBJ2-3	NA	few	CASSNEGVSTDTQYF	TGTGCCAGCAGCAACGAAGGAGTCAGCACAGATACGCAGTATTTT
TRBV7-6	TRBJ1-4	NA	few	CASSSGGRLTNEKLFF	TGTGCCAGCAGCTCTGGAGGACGGCTCACTAATGAAAAACTGTTTTTT
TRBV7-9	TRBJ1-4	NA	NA	CASSARGTNEKLFF	TGTGCCAGCAGCGCGCGGGGGACTAATGAAAAACTGTTTTTT
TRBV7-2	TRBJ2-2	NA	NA	CASSRGGGASPPGELFF	TGTGCCAGCAGCCGAGGAGGGGGGGCTAGCCCGCCCGGGGAGCTGTTTTTT
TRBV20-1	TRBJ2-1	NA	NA	CSALDRKGISYNEQFF	TGCAGTGCCTTAGATCGGAAGGGGATCTCCTACAATGAGCAGTTCTTC
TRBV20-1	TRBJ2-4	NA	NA	CSARTGLAKNIQYF	TGCAGTGCTCGTACCGGGCTAGCCAAAAACATTCAGTACTTC
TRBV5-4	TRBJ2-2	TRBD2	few	CASSPLAGADTGELFF	TGTGCCAGCAGCCCTCTAGCGGGAGCGGACACCGGGGAGCTGTTTTTT
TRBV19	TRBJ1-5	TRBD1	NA	CASSTTGGAGLQKTQHF	TGTGCCAGTAGTACAACAGGGGGGGCAGGGCTTCAGAAGACCCAGCATTTT
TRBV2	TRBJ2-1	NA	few	CASFKIGYNEQFF	TGTGCCAGCTTCAAAATCGGCTACAATGAGCAGTTCTTC
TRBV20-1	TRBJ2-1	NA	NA	CSARGVGLSYNEQFF	TGCAGTGCTAGAGGGGTTGGCCTCTCCTACAATGAGCAGTTCTTC
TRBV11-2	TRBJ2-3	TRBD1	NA	CASSLTLLGRGQGANTQYF	TGTGCCAGCAGCTTAACTTTACTGGGGCGGGGACAGGGGGCAAATACGCAGTATTTT
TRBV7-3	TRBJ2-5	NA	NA	CASSLLGEETQYF	TGTGCCAGCAGCTTACTGGGGGAAGAGACCCAGTACTTC
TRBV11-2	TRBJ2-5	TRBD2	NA	CASSLSASGREGETQYF	TGTGCCAGCAGCTTATCTGCTAGCGGGAGGGAAGGAGAGACCCAGTACTTC
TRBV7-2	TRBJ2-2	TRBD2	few	CASSSVLAAGELFF	TGTGCCAGCAGCTCAGTTCTAGCGGCCGGGGAGCTGTTTTTT
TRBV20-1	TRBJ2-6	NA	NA	CSAQTASGANVLTF	TGCAGTGCGCAGACCGCCTCTGGGGCCAACGTCCTGACTTTC
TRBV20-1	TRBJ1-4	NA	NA	CSARTSLNEKLFF	TGCAGTGCGAGGACATCCCTTAATGAAAAACTGTTTTTT
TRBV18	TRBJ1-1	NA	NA	CASSPLQQNTEAFF	TGTGCCAGCTCACCACTACAACAGAACACTGAAGCTTTCTTT